This T cell receptor (beta chain) was retrieved from a study of Graves' ophthalmopathy and Graves' hyperthyroidism. Amplified TCR beta CDR3 regions were obtained using RNA transcripts as template. First-round RT-PCR employed HTBI primers, with a second-round multiplex PCR after it. A single record per CDR3 protein comes from TCRdb applying MiXCR to the multiplex PCR reads. The repertoire includes about 700,000 distinct CDR3 sequences, roughly 40% of them detected once, and 44% sits in the top ten. This clonotype appeared many times. The sample taken for sequencing was peripheral blood. This clonotype was sampled from an adult man with Graves' ophthalmopathy.

The CDR3 sequence is CASSFFGDRGETQYF. In DNA form, the CDR3 reads TGTGCCAGCAGCTTCTTTGGTGACAGGGGAGAGACCCAGTACTTC. The chain uses TRBV7-2 and TRBJ2-5, with TRBD1 matching over 8 bases. CDR1 is SGHTA and CDR2 is FQGNSA in the germline V gene. This CDR3 spans 15 amino acids. V dropped 3 bases and J dropped 4; count of bases not matched to a gene: 7.